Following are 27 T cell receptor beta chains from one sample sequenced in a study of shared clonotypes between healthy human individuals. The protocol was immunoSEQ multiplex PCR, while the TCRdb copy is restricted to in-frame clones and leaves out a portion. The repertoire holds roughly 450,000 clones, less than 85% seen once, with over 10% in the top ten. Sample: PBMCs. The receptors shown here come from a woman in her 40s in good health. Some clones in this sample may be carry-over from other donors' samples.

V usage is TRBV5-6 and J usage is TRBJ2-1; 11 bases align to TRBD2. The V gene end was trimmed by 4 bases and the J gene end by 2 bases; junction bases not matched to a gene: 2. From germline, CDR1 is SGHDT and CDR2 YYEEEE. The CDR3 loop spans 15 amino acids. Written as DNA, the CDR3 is TGTGCCAGCAGCCCGGGACTAGCGGCCTACAATGAGCAGTTCTTC. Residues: CASSPGLAAYNEQFF.

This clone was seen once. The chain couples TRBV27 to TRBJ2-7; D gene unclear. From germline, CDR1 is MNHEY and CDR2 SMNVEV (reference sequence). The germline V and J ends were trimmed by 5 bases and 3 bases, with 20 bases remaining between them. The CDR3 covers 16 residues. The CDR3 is CASSPPLRTRRYEQYF. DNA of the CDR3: TGTGCCAGCAGTCCGCCCCTCCGGACGCGCCGCTACGAGCAGTACTTC.

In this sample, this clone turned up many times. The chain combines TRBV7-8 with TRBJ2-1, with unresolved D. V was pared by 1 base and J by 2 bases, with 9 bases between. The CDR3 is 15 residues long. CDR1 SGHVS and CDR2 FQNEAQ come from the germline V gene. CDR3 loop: CASSLVPEAYNEQFF. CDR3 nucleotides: TGTGCCAGCAGCTTAGTTCCAGAGGCCTACAATGAGCAGTTCTTC. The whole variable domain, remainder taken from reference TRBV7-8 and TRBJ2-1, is GAGVSQSPRYKVAKRGQDVALRCDPISGHVSLFWYQQALGQGPEFLTYFQNEAQLDKSGLPSDRFFAERPEGSVSTLKIQRTQQEDSAVYLCASSLVPEAYNEQFFGPGTRLTVL.

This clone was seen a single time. As DNA, the CDR3 is TGTGCCAGCAGCTCCACCTCGGGGACAGGGGTTCGAGAGACCCAGTACTTC. It translates to CASSSTSGTGVRETQYF. The gene calls are TRBV5-6 and TRBJ2-5, with TRBD1 matching over 10 bases. This CDR3 region has 17 residues. CDR1 and CDR2 (germline): SGHDT, YYEEEE. Trimming took 3 bases from V and 4 from J; bases not matched to a gene: 12.

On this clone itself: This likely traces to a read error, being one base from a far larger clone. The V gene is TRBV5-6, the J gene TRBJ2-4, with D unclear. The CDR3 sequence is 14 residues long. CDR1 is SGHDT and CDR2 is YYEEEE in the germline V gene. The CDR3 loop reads CANSLVVAKNIQYF. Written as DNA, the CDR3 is TGTGCCAACAGCTTGGTTGTAGCCAAAAACATTCAGTACTTC. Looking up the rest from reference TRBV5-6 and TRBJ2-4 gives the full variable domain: DAGVTQSPTHLIKTRGQQVTLRCSPKSGHDTVSWYQQALGQGPQFIFQYYEEEERQRGNFPDRFSGHQFPNYSSELNVNALLLGDSALYLCANSLVVAKNIQYFGAGTRLSVL.

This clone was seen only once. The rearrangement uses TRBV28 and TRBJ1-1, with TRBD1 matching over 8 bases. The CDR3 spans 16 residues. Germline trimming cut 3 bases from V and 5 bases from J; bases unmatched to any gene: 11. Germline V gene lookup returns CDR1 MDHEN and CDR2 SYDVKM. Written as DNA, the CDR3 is TGTGCCAGCAGTTTCACCCGACAGGGGCTTTATACTGAAGCTTTCTTT. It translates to CASSFTRQGLYTEAFF. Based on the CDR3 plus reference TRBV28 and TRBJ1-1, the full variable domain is DVKVTQSSRYLVKRTGEKVFLECVQDMDHENMFWYRQDPGLGLRLIYFSYDVKMKEKGDIPEGYSVSREKKERFSLILESASTNQTSMYLCASSFTRQGLYTEAFFGQGTRLTVV.

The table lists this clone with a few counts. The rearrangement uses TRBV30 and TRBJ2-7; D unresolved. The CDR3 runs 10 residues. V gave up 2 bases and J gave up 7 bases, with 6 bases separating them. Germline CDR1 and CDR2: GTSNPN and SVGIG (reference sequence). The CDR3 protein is CAWSSNEQYF. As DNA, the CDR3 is TGTGCCTGGAGTTCCAATGAGCAGTACTTC.

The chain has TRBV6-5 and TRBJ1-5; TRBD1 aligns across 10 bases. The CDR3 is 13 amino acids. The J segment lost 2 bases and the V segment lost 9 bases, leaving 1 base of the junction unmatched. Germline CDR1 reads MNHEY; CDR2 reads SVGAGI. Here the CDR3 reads CASGTGGNQPQHF. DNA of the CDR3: TGTGCCAGTGGGACAGGGGGCAATCAGCCCCAGCATTTT.

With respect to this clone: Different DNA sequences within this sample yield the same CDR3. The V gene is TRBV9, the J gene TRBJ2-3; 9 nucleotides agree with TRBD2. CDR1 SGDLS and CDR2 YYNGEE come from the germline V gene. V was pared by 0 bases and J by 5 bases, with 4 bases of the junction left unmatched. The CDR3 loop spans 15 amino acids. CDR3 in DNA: TGTGCCAGCAGCGTAGCCGCGGGAGGGGGAGATACGCAGTATTTT. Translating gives CASSVAAGGGDTQYF.

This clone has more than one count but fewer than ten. The CDR3 nucleotides read TGTGCCTGGAGTGAGAGGGCGAAAAGGGACACCATATATTTT. Its translation is CAWSERAKRDTIYF. The chain joins TRBV30 to TRBJ1-3; D not certain. Trimming took 1 base from V and 8 from J, leaving 15 bases between them. Germline CDR1 reads GTSNPN; CDR2 reads SVGIG (reference sequence). The CDR3 totals 14 residues.

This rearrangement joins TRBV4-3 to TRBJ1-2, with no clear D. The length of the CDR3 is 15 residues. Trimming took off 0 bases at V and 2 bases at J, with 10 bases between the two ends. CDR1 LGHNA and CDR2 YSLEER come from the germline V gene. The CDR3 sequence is CASSQDYGGNYGYTF. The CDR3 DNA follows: TGCGCCAGCAGCCAAGATTACGGAGGGAACTATGGCTACACCTTC.

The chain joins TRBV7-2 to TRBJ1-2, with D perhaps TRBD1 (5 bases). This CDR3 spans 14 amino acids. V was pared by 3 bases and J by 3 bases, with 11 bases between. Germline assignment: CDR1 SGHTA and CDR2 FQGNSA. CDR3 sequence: CASSLDTGDYGYTF. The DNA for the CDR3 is TGTGCCAGCAGCTTGGATACAGGAGACTATGGCTACACCTTC.

CDR3 sequence (DNA): TGTGCCAGCTCACCAGGGGCCGGGGGGGACAATGAGCAGTTCTTC. Its translation: CASSPGAGGDNEQFF. The chain carries TRBV18 and TRBJ2-1; 8 bases are a match to TRBD2. V lost 2 bases to trimming and J lost 5 bases; unmatched junction nucleotides: 5. There are 15 residues in the CDR3. The V gene's germline CDR1 is KGHSH and CDR2 LQKENI. Supplemented by reference TRBV18 and TRBJ2-1, the full variable domain reads NAGVMQNPRHLVRRRGQEARLRCSPMKGHSHVYWYRQLPEEGLKFMVYLQKENIIDESGMPKERFSAEFPKEGPSILRIQQVVRGDSAAYFCASSPGAGGDNEQFFGPGTRLTVL.

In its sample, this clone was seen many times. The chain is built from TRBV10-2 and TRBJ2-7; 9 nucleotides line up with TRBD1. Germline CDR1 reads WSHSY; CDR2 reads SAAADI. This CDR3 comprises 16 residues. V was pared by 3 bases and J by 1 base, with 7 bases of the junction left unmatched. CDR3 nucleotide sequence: TGCGCCAGCAGTGACCCCTCCGGGACAGGGTCCTACGAGCAGTACTTC. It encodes CASSDPSGTGSYEQYF.

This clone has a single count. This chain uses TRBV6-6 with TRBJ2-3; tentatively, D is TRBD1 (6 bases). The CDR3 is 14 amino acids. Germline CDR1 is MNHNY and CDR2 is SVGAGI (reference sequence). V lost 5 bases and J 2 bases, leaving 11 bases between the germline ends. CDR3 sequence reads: CASSLDRNTDTQYF. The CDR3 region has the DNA TGTGCCAGCAGTCTGGACAGAAACACAGATACGCAGTATTTT.

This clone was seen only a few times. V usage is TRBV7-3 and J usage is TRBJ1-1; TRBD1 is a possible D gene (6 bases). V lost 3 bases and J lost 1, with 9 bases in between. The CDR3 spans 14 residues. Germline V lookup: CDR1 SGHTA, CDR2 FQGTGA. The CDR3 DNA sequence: TGTGCCAGCAGCTTGTCCAGGGGGAACACTGAAGCTTTCTTT. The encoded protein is CASSLSRGNTEAFF.

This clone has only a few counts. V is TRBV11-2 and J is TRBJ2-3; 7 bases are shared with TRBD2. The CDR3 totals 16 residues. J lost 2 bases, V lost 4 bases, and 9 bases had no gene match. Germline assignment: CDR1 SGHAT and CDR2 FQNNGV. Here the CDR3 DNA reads TGTGCCAGCAGCTATGCACGGGGAGGGGACACAGATACGCAGTATTTT. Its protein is CASSYARGGDTDTQYF.

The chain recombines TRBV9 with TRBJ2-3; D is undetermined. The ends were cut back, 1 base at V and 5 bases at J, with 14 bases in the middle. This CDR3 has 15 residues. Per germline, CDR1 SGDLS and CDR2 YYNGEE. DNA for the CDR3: TGTGCCAGCAGCGTATGGACGGAGCTCTTAGATACGCAGTATTTT. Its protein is CASSVWTELLDTQYF.

The CDR3 sequence: CASRYRASGTEAFF. Here the CDR3 DNA reads TGTGCCAGCAGATACAGGGCATCGGGCACTGAAGCTTTCTTT. The chain couples TRBV11-2 to TRBJ1-1; a possible D gene is TRBD1 (6 bases). This CDR3 comprises 14 residues. Trimming shortened V by 6 bases and J by 4 bases, and 15 bases separated the two germline ends. The germline V gene has CDR1 SGHAT and CDR2 FQNNGV.

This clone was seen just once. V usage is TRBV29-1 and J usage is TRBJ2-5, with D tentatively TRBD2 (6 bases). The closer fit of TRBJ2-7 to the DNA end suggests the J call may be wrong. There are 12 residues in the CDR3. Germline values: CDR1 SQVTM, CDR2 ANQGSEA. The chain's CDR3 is CSVVEAGSEQYF. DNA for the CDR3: TGCAGCGTTGTCGAGGCGGGGAGCGAGCAGTACTTC.

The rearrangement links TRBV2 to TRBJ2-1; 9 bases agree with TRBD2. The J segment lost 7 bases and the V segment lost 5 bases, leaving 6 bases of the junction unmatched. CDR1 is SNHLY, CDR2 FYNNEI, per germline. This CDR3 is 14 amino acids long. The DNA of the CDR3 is TGTGCCAGCAGTCGGCGGGAGGGCCGAAATGAGCAGTTCTTC. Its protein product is CASSRREGRNEQFF.

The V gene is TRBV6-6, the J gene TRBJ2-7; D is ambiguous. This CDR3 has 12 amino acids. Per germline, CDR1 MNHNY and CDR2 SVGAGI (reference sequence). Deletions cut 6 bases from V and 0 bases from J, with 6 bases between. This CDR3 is CASSQSSYEQYF. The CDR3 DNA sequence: TGTGCCAGCAGCCAATCCTCCTACGAGCAGTACTTC.

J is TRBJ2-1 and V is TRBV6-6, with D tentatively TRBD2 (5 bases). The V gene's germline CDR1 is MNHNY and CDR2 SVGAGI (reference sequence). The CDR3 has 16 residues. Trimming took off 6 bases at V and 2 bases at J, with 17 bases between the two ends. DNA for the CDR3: TGTGCCAGCAGCGGAGGTTCGAGGGCCCCCTACAATGAGCAGTTCTTC. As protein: CASSGGSRAPYNEQFF.

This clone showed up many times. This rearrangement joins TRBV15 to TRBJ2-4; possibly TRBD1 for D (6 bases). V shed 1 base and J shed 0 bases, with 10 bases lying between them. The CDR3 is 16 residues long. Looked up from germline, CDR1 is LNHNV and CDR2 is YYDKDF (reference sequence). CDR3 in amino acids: CATSRGGQQAKNIQYF. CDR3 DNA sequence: TGTGCCACCAGCAGAGGGGGGCAGCAAGCCAAAAACATTCAGTACTTC.

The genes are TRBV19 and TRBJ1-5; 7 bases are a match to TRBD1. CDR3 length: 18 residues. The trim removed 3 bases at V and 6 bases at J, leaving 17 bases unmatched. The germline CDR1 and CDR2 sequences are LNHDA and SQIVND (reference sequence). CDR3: CASSMTGLAQGWVQPQHF. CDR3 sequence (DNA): TGTGCCAGTAGTATGACGGGCTTGGCACAGGGGTGGGTTCAGCCCCAGCATTTT.

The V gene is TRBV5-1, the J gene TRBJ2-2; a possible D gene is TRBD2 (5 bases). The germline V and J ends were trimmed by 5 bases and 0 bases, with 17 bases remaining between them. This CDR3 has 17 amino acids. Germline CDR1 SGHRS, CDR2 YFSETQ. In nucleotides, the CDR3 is TGCGCCAGCAGGTCCCGAGCGGTCCCCCCGAACACCGGGGAGCTGTTTTTT. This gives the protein CASRSRAVPPNTGELFF. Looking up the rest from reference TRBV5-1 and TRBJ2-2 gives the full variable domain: KAGVTQTPRYLIKTRGQQVTLSCSPISGHRSVSWYQQTPGQGLQFLFEYFSETQRNKGNFPGRFSGRQFSNSRSEMNVSTLELGDSALYLCASRSRAVPPNTGELFFGEGSRLTVL.

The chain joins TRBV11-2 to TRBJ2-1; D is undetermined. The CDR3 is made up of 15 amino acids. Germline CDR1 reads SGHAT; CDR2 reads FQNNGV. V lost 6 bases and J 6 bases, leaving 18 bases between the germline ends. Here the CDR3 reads CASSRLVGVANEQFF. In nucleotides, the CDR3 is TGTGCCAGCAGTCGGCTAGTGGGCGTGGCCAATGAGCAGTTCTTC.